These T cell receptor beta chains were read from a single sample in a study of cytomegalovirus exposure and HLA in healthy donors. Assay used: immunoSEQ multiplex PCR; TCRdb lists only in-frame clones, some missing. The top ten clones hold around 3% of a sample with roughly 120,000 clones, around 80% of them seen once. The sequencing sample was made of PBMCs. The receptor set was obtained from a woman between 18 and 29 years old in good health and CMV-seropositive. CDR3s include the opening cysteine and the closing phenylalanine or tryptophan. The D gene is left open where the match is weak. Expanded clones get a size class; other rows say once, few or many, or leave the size out.

clone_size j_call v_call d_call cdr3_aa cdr3_nt
- TRBJ2-5 TRBV5-1 - CASSIAETQYF TGCGCCAGCAGCATAGCTGAGACCCAGTACTTC
- TRBJ1-4 TRBV5-1 - CASSPQGSGNEKLFF TGCGCCAGCAGCCCCCAAGGGAGCGGTAATGAAAAACTGTTTTTT
- TRBJ2-7 TRBV6-5 TRBD2 CASRKGLADSYEQYF TGTGCCAGCAGGAAGGGACTAGCGGACTCCTACGAGCAGTACTTC
- TRBJ2-1 TRBV18 TRBD2 CASSPSLLAGSHEQFF TGTGCCAGCTCACCCTCCTTACTAGCGGGAAGCCATGAGCAGTTCTTC
- TRBJ2-1 TRBV6-6 - CASSYGASTFNEQFF TGTGCCAGCAGTTACGGAGCGTCTACATTCAATGAGCAGTTCTTC
once TRBJ1-4 TRBV6-1 - CASSEYRTARHEKLFF TGTGCCAGCAGTGAATACCGGACAGCGCGACATGAAAAACTGTTTTTT
- TRBJ1-4 TRBV19 TRBD1 CASSIATGGIGEKLFF TGTGCCAGTAGTATAGCCACAGGGGGAATAGGCGAAAAACTGTTTTTT
- TRBJ2-7 TRBV10-1 TRBD1 CASSESNYGDSPHEQYF TGCGCCAGCAGTGAGTCAAATTATGGGGACAGTCCCCACGAGCAGTACTTC
- TRBJ2-7 TRBV2 TRBD1 CASSESSRGLYEQYF TGTGCCAGCAGTGAATCGAGCAGGGGGCTTTACGAGCAGTACTTC
- TRBJ1-4 TRBV15 - CATSRDLFSGVGEKLFF TGTGCCACCAGCAGAGACCTCTTTTCAGGGGTTGGTGAAAAACTGTTTTTT
- TRBJ2-7 TRBV7-2 - CASSWGGQGREQYF TGTGCCAGCAGTTGGGGGGGCCAAGGGCGCGAGCAGTACTTC
- TRBJ2-2 TRBV5-1 - CASSPSSATNTGELFF TGCGCCAGCAGCCCCTCCAGCGCTACGAACACCGGGGAGCTGTTTTTT
- TRBJ1-1 TRBV5-1 TRBD1 CASSTGQGVNTEAFF TGCGCCAGCAGCACCGGACAGGGTGTGAACACTGAAGCTTTCTTT
- TRBJ1-1 TRBV4-2 TRBD1 CASSPSDRGGTEAFF TGTGCCAGCAGCCCCTCCGACAGGGGAGGGACTGAAGCTTTCTTT
- TRBJ2-7 TRBV20-1 - CSARVGGNEYF TGCAGTGCTAGAGTGGGGGGTAACGAGTACTTC
few TRBJ2-1 TRBV4-2 TRBD2 CASSQGTSGRNEQFF TGTGCCAGCAGCCAAGGGACTAGCGGGAGAAATGAGCAGTTCTTC
- TRBJ2-5 TRBV5-4 - CASSGTGQKQETQYF TGTGCCAGCAGCGGAACAGGACAGAAACAAGAGACCCAGTACTTC
- TRBJ2-3 TRBV5-1 TRBD2 CASSLATGGQDTQYF TGCGCCAGCAGCTTGGCCACGGGAGGGCAAGATACGCAGTATTTT
- TRBJ1-1 TRBV4-2 TRBD1 CASSQRTGEAFF TGTGCCAGCAGCCAAAGGACAGGTGAAGCTTTCTTT
once TRBJ1-1 TRBV6-1 TRBD1 CASRVRQGADTEAFF TGTGCCAGCAGAGTACGACAGGGGGCAGACACTGAAGCTTTCTTT
- TRBJ1-2 TRBV5-4 TRBD1 CASSPDRGVYGYTF TGTGCCAGCAGCCCGGACAGGGGGGTCTATGGCTACACCTTC
once TRBJ2-1 TRBV6-6 TRBD2 CASRLLAGDNEQFF TGTGCCAGCAGGCTACTAGCGGGAGACAATGAGCAGTTCTTC
- TRBJ2-7 TRBV2 TRBD1 CASRRPGQGIAYEQYF TGTGCCAGCAGAAGACCGGGACAGGGGATTGCGTACGAGCAGTACTTC
- TRBJ1-2 TRBV5-1 - CASTQGGTNYGYTF TGCGCCAGCACTCAGGGAGGGACTAACTATGGCTACACCTTC
- TRBJ1-1 TRBV5-1 - CASSLESGDPENTEAFF TGCGCCAGCAGCTTGGAATCCGGGGATCCGGAGAACACTGAAGCTTTCTTT
- TRBJ2-7 TRBV27 TRBD2 CASSLLAGGSYEQYF TGTGCCAGCAGTTTACTAGCGGGGGGCTCCTACGAGCAGTACTTC
- TRBJ1-3 TRBV7-9 - CASSLGGGNTIYF TGTGCCAGCAGCTTAGGGGGGGGGAACACCATATATTTT
- TRBJ1-2 TRBV7-8 - CASSARQGSYGYTF TGTGCCAGCAGCGCCCGCCAGGGTAGCTATGGCTACACCTTC
- TRBJ1-2 TRBV2 TRBD1 CASNGQAIYGYTF TGTGCCAGCAACGGACAGGCCATCTATGGCTACACCTTC